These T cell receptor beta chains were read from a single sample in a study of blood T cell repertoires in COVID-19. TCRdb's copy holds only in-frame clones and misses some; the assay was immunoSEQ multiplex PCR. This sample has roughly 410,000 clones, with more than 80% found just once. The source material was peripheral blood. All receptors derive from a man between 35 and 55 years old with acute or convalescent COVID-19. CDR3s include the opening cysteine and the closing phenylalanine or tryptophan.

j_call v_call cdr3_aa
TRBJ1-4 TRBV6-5 CASSPARPKLFF
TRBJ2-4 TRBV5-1 CASSPGDETKNIQYF
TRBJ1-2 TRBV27 CASSLSGGRGYTF
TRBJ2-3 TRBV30 CAYQTSGGQTSTDTQYF
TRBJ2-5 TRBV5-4 CASSVSGGSETQYF
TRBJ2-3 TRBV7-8 CASSLYRGPTDTQYF
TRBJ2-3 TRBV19 CASKRDSLSPGTQYF
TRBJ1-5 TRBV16 CASSRDRRGSGNQPQHF
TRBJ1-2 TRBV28 CASKNPGQGYGYTF
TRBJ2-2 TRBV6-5 CASREDRATGELFF
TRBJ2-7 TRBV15 CATSRDRIGGISGEQYF